This T cell receptor (beta chain) is from a study of regulatory T cells in long-lasting Graves disease. In this sample, this clonotype turned up a few times. Its antigen is undetermined. Study findings and constraints: Since the sample size was small, accuracy may have been reduced. Favored usage of TRBV28, TRBJ1-2 and TRBJ2-5 was recorded in persistent disease.

Time point indicated: newly diagnosed GD, antithyroid drugs for less than 3 months. Scientists built the TCR library using RNA that was extracted from PBMCs. The V gene lost 4 bases and the J gene lost 5 bases, with 14 bases spanning the gap. Germline V gives CDR1 ENHRY, CDR2 SYGVKD. This CDR3 spans 14 amino acids. Relying on iRepertoire HTBI primers and Arm-PCR of CDR3 regions, the team built TCR beta libraries. Using its own MiXCR run on the multiplex PCR reads, TCRdb lists one record per CDR3 protein. The top ten hold about 17% of the sample, which has about 620,000 distinct CDR3 sequences, 15% to 20% seen once. The sample was also linked to a second study, of T cells in Graves' hyperthyroidism and ophthalmopathy.

The V gene is TRBV10-3, the J gene TRBJ1-1; D ambiguous. The sequence was obtained from a woman aged 30 to 39 with Graves disease. Sequenced here: peripheral blood mononuclear cells (PBMCs), sampled at new diagnosis, from a patient treated with antithyroid drugs. The chain's CDR3 is CAISGGGGGTEAFF. As DNA, the CDR3 is TGTGCCATCAGTGGTGGAGGAGGTGGGACTGAAGCTTTCTTT.